This T cell receptor (beta chain) was documented in a study of beta chain features in type 1 diabetes. Study information: Healthy donors, compared against patients, showed similar age, gender and cell yields.

Staining for CD45RO/CCR7/CD25/CD127/CD95/CD27 allowed sorting of CD4+ naive, central memory, regulatory and stem cell-like memory cells. Sorted populations were all over 95% pure. The study reverse transcribed the entire isolated RNA, so it sequenced expressed TCRB transcripts. Measured with immunoSEQ multiplex PCR; TCRdb has only the in-frame clones, and not every one. This table holds roughly 230,000 clones, 9.6% found once. This clone turned up a few times. Sequencing used naive CD4+ T cells from blood. The receptor's source is a young woman in good health.

CDR3 residues: CASSQNTEAFF. The DNA of the CDR3 is TGTGCCAGCAGCCAGAACACTGAAGCTTTCTTT. The J gene is TRBJ1-1, the V gene TRBV5-4; D uncertain. This CDR3 has 11 amino acids. V shed 4 bases and J shed 1 base, with 2 bases lying between them. Per the germline V gene, CDR1 is SGHNT and CDR2 is YYREEE (reference sequence). The full variable domain, its missing parts supplied by reference TRBV5-4 and TRBJ1-1, is ETGVTQSPTHLIKTRGQQVTLRCSSQSGHNTVSWYQQALGQGPQFIFQYYREEENGRGNFPPRFSGLQFPNYSSELNVNALELDDSALYLCASSQNTEAFFGQGTRLTVV.